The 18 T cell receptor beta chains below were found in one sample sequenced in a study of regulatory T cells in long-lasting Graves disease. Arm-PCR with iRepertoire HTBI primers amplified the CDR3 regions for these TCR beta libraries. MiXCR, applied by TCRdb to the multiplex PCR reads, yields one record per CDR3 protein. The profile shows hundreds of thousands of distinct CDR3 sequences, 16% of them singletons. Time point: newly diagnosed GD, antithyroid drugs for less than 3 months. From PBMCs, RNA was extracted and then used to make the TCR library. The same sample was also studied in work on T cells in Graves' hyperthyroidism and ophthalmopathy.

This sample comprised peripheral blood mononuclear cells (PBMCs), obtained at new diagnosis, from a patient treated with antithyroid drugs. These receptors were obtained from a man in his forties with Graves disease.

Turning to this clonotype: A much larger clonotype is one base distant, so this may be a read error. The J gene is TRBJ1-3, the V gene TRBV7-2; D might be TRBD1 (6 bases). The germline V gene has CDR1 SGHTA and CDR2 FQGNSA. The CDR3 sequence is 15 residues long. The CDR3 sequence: CAGSLSGAAGNTIYF. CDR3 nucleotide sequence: TGTGCCGGCAGCTTATCGGGGGCTGCTGGAAACACCATATATTTT.

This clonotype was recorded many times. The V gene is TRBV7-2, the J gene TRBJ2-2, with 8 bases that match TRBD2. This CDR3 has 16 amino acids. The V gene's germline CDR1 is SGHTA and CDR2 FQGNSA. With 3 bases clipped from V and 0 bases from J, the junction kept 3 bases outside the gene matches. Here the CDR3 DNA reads TGTGCCAGCAGCTTTAACGGGGGGGCGAACACCGGGGAGCTGTTTTTT. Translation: CASSFNGGANTGELFF.

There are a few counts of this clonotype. CDR3 in DNA: TGTGCCACCAGCAGAGACCCTCCGGGCAGTTGGACCCAGTACTTC. As protein: CATSRDPPGSWTQYF. This chain links TRBV15 with TRBJ2-5, with unresolved D. V dropped 0 bases and J dropped 7 bases, with 15 bases sitting between them. The CDR3 has 15 amino acids. The V gene's germline CDR1 is LNHNV and CDR2 YYDKDF (reference sequence).

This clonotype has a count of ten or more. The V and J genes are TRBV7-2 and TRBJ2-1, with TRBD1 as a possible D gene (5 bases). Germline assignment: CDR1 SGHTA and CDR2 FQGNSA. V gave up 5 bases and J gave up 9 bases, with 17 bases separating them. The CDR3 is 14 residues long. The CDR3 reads CASSLSLGRGEQFF. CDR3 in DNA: TGTGCCAGCAGCCTATCCCTCGGTAGGGGTGAGCAGTTCTTC.

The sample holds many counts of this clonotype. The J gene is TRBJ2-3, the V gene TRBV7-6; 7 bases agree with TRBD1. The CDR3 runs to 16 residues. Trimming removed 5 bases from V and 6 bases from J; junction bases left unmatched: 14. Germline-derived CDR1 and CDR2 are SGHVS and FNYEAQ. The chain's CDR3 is CASSRMTGNGLDTQYF. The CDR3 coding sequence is TGTGCCAGCAGCCGAATGACAGGGAATGGCTTGGATACGCAGTATTTT. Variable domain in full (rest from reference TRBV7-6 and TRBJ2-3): GAGVSQSPRYKVTKRGQDVALRCDPISGHVSLYWYRQALGQGPEFLTYFNYEAQQDKSGLPNDRFSAERPEGSISTLTIQRTEQRDSAMYRCASSRMTGNGLDTQYFGPGTRLTVL.

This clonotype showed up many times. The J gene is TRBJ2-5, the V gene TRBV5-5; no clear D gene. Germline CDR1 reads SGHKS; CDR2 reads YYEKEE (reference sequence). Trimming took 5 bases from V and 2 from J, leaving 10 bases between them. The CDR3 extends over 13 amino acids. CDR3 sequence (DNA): TGTGCCAGCAGTTCTCCAGGTCAAGAGACCCAGTACTTC. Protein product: CASSSPGQETQYF.

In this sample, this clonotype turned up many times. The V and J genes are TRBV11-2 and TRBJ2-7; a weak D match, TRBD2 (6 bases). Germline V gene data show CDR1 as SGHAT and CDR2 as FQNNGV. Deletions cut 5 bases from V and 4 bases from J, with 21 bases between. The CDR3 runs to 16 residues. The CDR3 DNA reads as TGTGCCAGCAGCCCCGGCTGGCGGGGAGGAAAGTACGAGCAGTACTTC. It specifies CASSPGWRGGKYEQYF.

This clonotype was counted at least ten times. CDR3 bases: TGTGCCAGCAGCTTGGGACAGACTAATTCACCCCTCCACTTT. Encoded protein: CASSLGQTNSPLHF. The J gene is TRBJ1-6, the V gene TRBV5-6, with D perhaps TRBD1 (5 bases). Trimming left V 0 bases short and J 6 bases short, with 7 bases between. The CDR3 is made up of 14 amino acids. In germline, CDR1 is SGHDT, CDR2 YYEEEE.

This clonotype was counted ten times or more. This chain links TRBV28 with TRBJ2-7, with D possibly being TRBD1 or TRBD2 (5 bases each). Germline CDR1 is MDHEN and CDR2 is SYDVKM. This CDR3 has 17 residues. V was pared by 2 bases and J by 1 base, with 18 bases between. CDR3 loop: CASSLSGSGGRSYEQYF. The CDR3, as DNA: TGTGCCAGCAGTTTAAGCGGAAGTGGGGGAAGGTCCTACGAGCAGTACTTC.

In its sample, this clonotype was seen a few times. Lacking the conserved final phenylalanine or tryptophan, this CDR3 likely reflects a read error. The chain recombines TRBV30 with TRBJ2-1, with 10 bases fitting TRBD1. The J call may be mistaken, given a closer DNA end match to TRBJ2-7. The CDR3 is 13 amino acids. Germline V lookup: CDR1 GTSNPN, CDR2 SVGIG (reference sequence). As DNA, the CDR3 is TGTGCCTGGAGTCGGGACAGGGGCACCGAGCAGTACCTC. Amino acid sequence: CAWSRDRGTEQYL.

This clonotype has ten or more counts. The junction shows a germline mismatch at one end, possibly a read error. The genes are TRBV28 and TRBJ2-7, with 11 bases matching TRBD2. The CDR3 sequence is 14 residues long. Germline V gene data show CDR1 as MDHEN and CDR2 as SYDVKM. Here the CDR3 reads CASTLAGGSYEQYF. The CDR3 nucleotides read TGTGCCAGCACTTTAGCGGGGGGGTCCTACGAGCAGTACTTC.

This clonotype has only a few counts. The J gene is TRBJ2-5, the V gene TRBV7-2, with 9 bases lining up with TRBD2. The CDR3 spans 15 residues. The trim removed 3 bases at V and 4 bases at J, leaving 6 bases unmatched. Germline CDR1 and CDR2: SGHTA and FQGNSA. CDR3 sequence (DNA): TGTGCCAGCAGCTTTAGCGGGGGATTGGGAGAGACCCAGTACTTC. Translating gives CASSFSGGLGETQYF.

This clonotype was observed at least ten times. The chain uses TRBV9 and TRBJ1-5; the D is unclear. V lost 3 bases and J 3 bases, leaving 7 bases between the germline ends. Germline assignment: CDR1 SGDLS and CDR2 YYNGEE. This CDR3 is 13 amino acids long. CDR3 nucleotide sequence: TGTGCCAGCAGCGCCTCCACCAATCAGCCCCAGCATTTT. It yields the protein CASSASTNQPQHF.

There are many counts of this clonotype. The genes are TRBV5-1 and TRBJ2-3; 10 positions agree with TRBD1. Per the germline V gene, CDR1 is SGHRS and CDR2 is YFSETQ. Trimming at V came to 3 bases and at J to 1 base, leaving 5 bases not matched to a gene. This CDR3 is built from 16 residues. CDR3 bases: TGCGCCAGCAGCTGGGGGACAGGGGCTGGCACAGATACGCAGTATTTT. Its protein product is CASSWGTGAGTDTQYF.

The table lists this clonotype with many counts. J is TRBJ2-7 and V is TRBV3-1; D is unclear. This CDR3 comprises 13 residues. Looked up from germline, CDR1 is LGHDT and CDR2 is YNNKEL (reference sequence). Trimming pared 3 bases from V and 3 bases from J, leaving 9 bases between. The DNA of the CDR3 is TGTGCCAGCAGCCAGCGGTCCCTCTACGAGCAGTACTTC. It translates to CASSQRSLYEQYF.

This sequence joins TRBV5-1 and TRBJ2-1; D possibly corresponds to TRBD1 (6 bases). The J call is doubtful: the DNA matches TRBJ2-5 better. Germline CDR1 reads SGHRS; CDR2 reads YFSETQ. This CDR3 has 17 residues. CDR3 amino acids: CASSLAVSGVGQETQYF. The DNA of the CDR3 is TGCGCCAGCAGCTTGGCGGTATCAGGGGTGGGGCAAGAGACCCAGTACTTC.

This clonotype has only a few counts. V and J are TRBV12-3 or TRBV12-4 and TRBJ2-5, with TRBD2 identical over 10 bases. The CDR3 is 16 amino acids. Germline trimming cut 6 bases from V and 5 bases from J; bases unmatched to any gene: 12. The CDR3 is CASRVGLARPGETQYF. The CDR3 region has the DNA TGTGCCAGCAGGGTGGGACTAGCGAGGCCAGGGGAGACCCAGTACTTC.

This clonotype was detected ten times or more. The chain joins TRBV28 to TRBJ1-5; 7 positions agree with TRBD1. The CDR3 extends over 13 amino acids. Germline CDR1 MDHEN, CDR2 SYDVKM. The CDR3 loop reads CVSGGRVRQPQHF. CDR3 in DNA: TGTGTCTCAGGGGGTAGGGTACGCCAGCCCCAGCATTTT.